This record covers a single TCR beta chain. The data belong to a study of blood T cell repertoires in COVID-19. On the study more broadly: Acute-phase and convalescent COVID-19 samples originated in the United States, Italy and Spain. PBMCs, B-cell-depleted T cells, or T cells were the source of the cDNA or gDNA that made up the material.

Seattle patients were enrolled during active infection and followed longitudinally. Authors' analysis steps: Estimation of nucleated cell counts was performed using reference gene primer amplification. Data came from immunoSEQ multiplex PCR; TCRdb stores just in-frame clones and leaves some out. V and J calls plus clone size are reproduced from that table; the DNA served to infer D and trimming. Of roughly 150,000 clones listed, approximately 91% are singletons. This sequence originates from a man aged 18 to 30 with COVID-19, enrolled during active disease. The sequencing input was peripheral blood.

DNA of the CDR3: TGTGCCAGCAGCGGACCGGGAAGCTATGGCTACACCTTC. Its protein product is CASSGPGSYGYTF. The chain uses TRBV6-6 and TRBJ1-2; D is unclear. V lost 6 bases and J 4 bases, leaving 12 bases between the germline ends. The CDR3 spans 13 residues. Germline CDR1 is MNHNY and CDR2 is SVGAGI (reference sequence).